What follows are 19 T cell receptor beta chains derived from one specimen sequenced in a study of tumor-infiltrating lymphocytes in primary liver carcinoma. The template, 500 ng total RNA, yielded TCR beta cDNA made with a constant-region primer. Three-round nested multiplex PCR performed with slightly modified ARM-PCR produced the TCR beta libraries. Investigators reported that the first two PCR rounds, at 10 cycles each, used TRBV1-TRBV30 forward primers with a C-beta reverse primer. TCRdb passed the multiplex PCR reads through MiXCR, listing each CDR3 protein once. The sample has 150,000 to 200,000 distinct CDR3 sequences; around 60% are singletons. Blood RNA originated from unsorted whole blood, with germline DNA additionally extracted. The sample comprised peripheral blood. These receptors all stem from a man aged 35-49 years with primary liver carcinoma and hepatitis B virus infection.

Points on this clonotype: This clone may be a read error of a much larger clone one base away. This sequence joins TRBV11-3 and TRBJ2-1; tentatively, D is TRBD2 (6 bases). This CDR3 has 18 residues. Germline CDR1 reads SGHNT; CDR2 reads YENEEA. V was clipped by 1 base and J by 8 bases, with 24 bases between them. DNA of the CDR3: TGTGCCAGCAGCTTAGGGTTCGGGTTTAACGGGAGATCCCATGAGCAGTTCTTC. Its translation: CASSLGFGFNGRSHEQFF.

At least ten counts were recorded for this clonotype. The chain joins TRBV29-1 to TRBJ2-1; a weak D match, TRBD2 (5 bases). The CDR3 is 13 residues long. The germline V gene encodes CDR1 SQVTM and CDR2 ANQGSEA. Trimming removed 4 bases from V and 6 bases from J, with 13 bases in between. In DNA form, the CDR3 reads TGCAGCGTTGTCTGGCTGAGCGGCAATGAGCAGTTCTTC. This translates into CSVVWLSGNEQFF.

The genes are TRBV5-5 and TRBJ1-1, with a weak D call TRBD1 (5 bases). This CDR3 is built from 15 residues. Trimming stripped 3 bases from V and 1 base from J, with 13 bases between. Germline V CDR1 and CDR2: SGHKS, YYEKEE (reference sequence). The CDR3 DNA reads as TGTGCCAGCAGCTGGTCCTACCAGGGGAACACTGAAGCTTTCTTT. Its translation: CASSWSYQGNTEAFF.

The chain recombines TRBV4-2 with TRBJ2-5, with 11 bases matching TRBD1. There are 23 residues in the CDR3. Germline V CDR1 and CDR2: LGHNA, YNFKEQ. J lost 4 bases, V lost 1 base, and 26 bases had no gene match. The CDR3 DNA reads as TGTGCCAGCAGCCAAGCTATATTCTGGGGACAGGGGGGACTAGCAGGGGAGGGAGAGACCCAGTACTTC. As protein: CASSQAIFWGQGGLAGEGETQYF.

Details on this clonotype: The junction departs from the called germline gene at one end, perhaps through a read error. The rearrangement joins TRBV7-9 to TRBJ1-5; a weak D match, TRBD1 (6 bases). This CDR3 spans 14 amino acids. CDR1 SEHNR and CDR2 FQNEAQ come from the germline V gene (reference sequence). CDR3 amino acids: CASCLKGGGQPQHF. The CDR3 coding sequence is TGTGCCAGCTGCTTGAAAGGGGGAGGGCAGCCCCAGCATTTT.

Of note for this clonotype: This clone may be a read error of a much larger clone one base away. The V call is TRBV29-1, the J call TRBJ2-7; no clear D. V shed 3 bases and J shed 0 bases, with 6 bases lying between them. CDR3 length: 12 residues. Germline values: CDR1 SQVTM, CDR2 ANQGSEA. Written as DNA, the CDR3 is TGCAGCGTTGAGGTAAGCTCCTACGAGCAGTACTTC. Translated: CSVEVSSYEQYF.

Concerning this clonotype: This clone may be a read error of a much larger clone one base away. V is TRBV29-1 and J is TRBJ2-2; 8 bases match TRBD1. The CDR3 extends over 14 amino acids. Germline V lookup: CDR1 SQVTM, CDR2 ANQGSEA. CDR3 in DNA: TGCGGCGTTGGTCAGGGGGCCTTTGGCGGGGAGCTGTTTTTT. Translation: CGVGQGAFGGELFF.

The sample holds one count of this clonotype. The CDR3 nucleotides read TGTGCCTGGAGATCGGACTACCCAGGAAACACCATATATTTT. Its translation: CAWRSDYPGNTIYF. The V gene is TRBV30, the J gene TRBJ1-3; D is unresolved. This CDR3 has 14 amino acids. Germline V gives CDR1 GTSNPN, CDR2 SVGIG (reference sequence). V shed 3 bases and J shed 4 bases, with 13 bases lying between them.

This clonotype was picked up many times. The rearrangement uses TRBV11-2 and TRBJ1-2; D unclear. This CDR3 has 16 amino acids. V was trimmed by 1 base and J by 0 bases, leaving 12 bases between them. Germline-derived CDR1 and CDR2 are SGHAT and FQNNGV. The CDR3 loop reads CASSLALQASNYGYTF. For the CDR3, the DNA is TGTGCCAGCAGCTTAGCCCTCCAGGCGTCTAACTATGGCTACACCTTC.

On this clonotype itself: This may arise from a read error, as a much more abundant clone is one base away. The final CDR3 position lacks the conserved phenylalanine or tryptophan, pointing to a likely read error. V gene TRBV29-1 combines with J gene TRBJ2-7, with 11 bases matching TRBD1. J lost 4 bases, V lost 6 bases, and 2 bases had no gene match. Looked up from germline, CDR1 is SQVTM and CDR2 is ANQGSEA. The CDR3 contains 12 residues. The CDR3 DNA is TGCAGCGTCGGACAGGGGGCTTACGAGCAGTACTCC. This sequence encodes CSVGQGAYEQYS.

This clonotype was seen only a few times. A read error may explain this, as a much larger clone is one base away. This rearrangement joins TRBV11-2 to TRBJ2-3, with TRBD2 matching over 8 bases. This CDR3 is built from 15 residues. CDR1 SGHAT and CDR2 FQNNGV come from the germline V gene. V dropped 6 bases and J dropped 4; count of bases not matched to a gene: 9. CDR3 bases: TGTGCCAGCAGGAATTTAGCGGGAACTTCAGATACGCAGTATTTT. It codes for CASRNLAGTSDTQYF.

About this clonotype itself: At one boundary the junction diverges from the germline segment, which might be a read error. The rearrangement joins TRBV5-1 to TRBJ2-5, with 8 bases that match TRBD2. This CDR3 spans 13 amino acids. In germline, CDR1 is SGHRS, CDR2 YFSETQ. The CDR3 DNA reads as TGCGCCTGCAGTACCCTAGCGGGAGAGACCCAGTACTTC. Translated, it gives CACSTLAGETQYF.

On this clonotype: A read error may be the cause here, since a much bigger clone is one base away. This chain joins TRBV11-2 and TRBJ2-7; D is uncertain. Per germline, CDR1 SGHAT and CDR2 FQNNGV. Trimming removed 7 bases from V and 3 bases from J, with 16 bases in between. The CDR3 loop spans 14 amino acids. CDR3 sequence (DNA): TGTGCCAGCAACGCCCTTGGCTTATACTACGAGCAGTACTTC. Translating gives CASNALGLYYEQYF. The variable domain in full, completed from reference TRBV11-2 and TRBJ2-7, reads EAGVAQSPRYKIIEKRQSVAFWCNPISGHATLYWYQQILGQGPKLLIQFQNNGVVDDSQLPKDRFSAERLKGVDSTLKIQPAKLEDSAVYLCASNALGLYYEQYFGPGTRLTVT.

The table lists this clonotype with many counts. J is TRBJ1-5 and V is TRBV12-3 or TRBV12-4; 8 nucleotides line up with TRBD1. With V trimmed by 6 bases and J by 3 bases, 4 bases remained unmatched. The length of the CDR3 is 14 residues. DNA of the CDR3: TGTGCCAGCAGCCTGGGACAGGTCAATCAGCCCCAGCATTTT. Its protein product is CASSLGQVNQPQHF.

With respect to this clonotype: A read error may be the cause here, since a much bigger clone is one base away. This chain uses TRBV11-2 with TRBJ2-3; D tentatively reads TRBD1 or TRBD2 (5 bases each). The CDR3 totals 16 residues. The germline gives CDR1 SGHAT, CDR2 FQNNGV. The CDR3 here is CTSRNLGEGSTDTQYF. The CDR3 nucleotides are TGTACCAGCAGAAATTTGGGAGAGGGGAGCACAGATACGCAGTATTTT.

Note on this clonotype: At one of its ends the junction is not consistent with the germline gene, which may arise from a read error. The chain combines TRBV11-2 with TRBJ2-1, with 13 nucleotides matching TRBD2. The CDR3 has 17 amino acids. Germline V CDR1 and CDR2: SGHAT, FQNNGV. For the CDR3, the DNA is TGTGCCAGCAGTTTAAAAATACTAGCGGGAGGGTCCAATGGGCAGTTCTTC. Encoded protein: CASSLKILAGGSNGQFF.

This chain uses TRBV11-2 with TRBJ2-5; TRBD2 matches 14 bases. Germline V gene sequence: CDR1 SGHAT, CDR2 FQNNGV. The CDR3 is 20 amino acids. The J segment lost 3 bases and the V segment lost 5 bases, leaving 17 bases of the junction unmatched. The CDR3 coding sequence is TGTGCCAGCAGCCCAGTCCAGGGACTAGCGGGAGAGTACCATAAAGAGACCCAGTACTTC. It translates to CASSPVQGLAGEYHKETQYF.

The J gene is TRBJ2-5, the V gene TRBV5-4; TRBD2 matches 14 bases. J was trimmed by 5 bases and V by 4 bases; bases with no gene match: 10. Germline-derived CDR1 and CDR2 are SGHNT and YYREEE (reference sequence). The CDR3 spans 17 residues. This CDR3 reads CASSNSTSGRAGETQYF. CDR3 coding DNA: TGTGCCAGCAGCAATTCGACTAGCGGGAGGGCCGGGGAGACCCAGTACTTC.

The chain joins TRBV6-1 to TRBJ2-7; 8 positions match TRBD1. Germline assignment: CDR1 MNHNS and CDR2 SASEGT. The CDR3 runs to 16 residues. After removal of 7 bases from V and 2 bases from J, the junction contained 13 bases not matched to a gene. The CDR3 spells CASTLGRGTGAYEQYF. The CDR3 bases are TGTGCCAGCACCCTGGGAAGGGGGACAGGAGCCTACGAGCAGTACTTC.